Presented here are 28 T cell receptor beta chains from one specimen sequenced in a study of T cell repertoires in cytomegalovirus infection. TCRdb redid the calling of the reads with MiXCR, one entry per CDR3 protein. The sample contains hundreds of thousands of distinct CDR3 sequences, roughly 36% of which appear only once. Their antigens remain unidentified. Sequenced material: cultured PBMCs, taken from culture after CMV antigen stimulation. The receptors derive from a human donor in good health (CMV status not recorded). Some clones in this sample may be carry-over from other donors' samples.

This chain links TRBV11-2 with TRBJ2-2, with unresolved D. Germline assignment: CDR1 SGHAT and CDR2 FQNNGV. Trimming stripped 3 bases from V and 6 bases from J, with 11 bases between. The CDR3 extends over 14 amino acids. CDR3 bases: TGTGCCAGCAGCTTGCTTGGGAAGCCCGGGGAGCTGTTTTTT. Its translation: CASSLLGKPGELFF.

The chain links TRBV28 to TRBJ1-4, with D possibly being TRBD1 (5 bases). V was clipped by 5 bases and J by 7 bases, with 14 bases between them. Germline V gene sequence: CDR1 MDHEN, CDR2 SYDVKM. The CDR3 contains 14 residues. Here the CDR3 reads CASSSPGRTEKLFF. Here the CDR3 DNA reads TGTGCCAGCAGTAGCCCGGGGCGGACTGAAAAACTGTTTTTT.

There are a few counts of this clonotype. The CDR3 DNA sequence: TGTGCCAGCAGCTTAGGGCAGCTAACCTACAATGAGCAGTTCTTC. This codes for CASSLGQLTYNEQFF. The chain has TRBV7-2 and TRBJ2-1; D is uncertain. Per the germline V gene, CDR1 is SGHTA and CDR2 is FQGNSA. This CDR3 comprises 15 residues. V shed 1 base and J shed 2 bases, with 9 bases lying between them.

The chain links TRBV19 to TRBJ2-3; 9 nucleotides agree with TRBD1. This CDR3 is built from 17 residues. V lost 6 bases and J lost 7; bases outside the gene matches: 17. Germline V gene sequence: CDR1 LNHDA, CDR2 SQIVND (reference sequence). The CDR3: CASSHPWGQGGVNTQYF. The CDR3 DNA follows: TGTGCCAGTAGCCACCCCTGGGGACAGGGAGGCGTGAATACGCAGTATTTT.

In this sample, this clonotype turned up a few times. The genes are TRBV11-2 and TRBJ2-3; 7 bases fit TRBD2. Trimming took 5 bases from V and 6 from J; bases not matched to a gene: 5. The CDR3 has 13 residues. Germline-derived CDR1 and CDR2 are SGHAT and FQNNGV. CDR3 in DNA: TGTGCCAGCAGCGCCCGGACTAGGGATACGCAGTATTTT. Translating it yields CASSARTRDTQYF.

The table lists this clonotype with a few counts. The chain links TRBV19 to TRBJ2-5; 7 nucleotides line up with TRBD1. The CDR3 sequence is 15 residues long. The V and J ends lost 3 bases and 0 bases, in that order; junction bases with no gene match: 4. Germline V gene sequence: CDR1 LNHDA, CDR2 SQIVND (reference sequence). This CDR3 reads CASSIQGQDQETQYF. CDR3 sequence (DNA): TGTGCCAGTAGTATCCAAGGACAGGACCAAGAGACCCAGTACTTC.

The chain combines TRBV11-2 with TRBJ2-2, with a tentative D call TRBD1 (5 bases). V lost 6 bases and J 1 base, leaving 18 bases between the germline ends. CDR3 length: 17 amino acids. Germline values: CDR1 SGHAT, CDR2 FQNNGV. The CDR3: CASRRTRQQMNTGELFF. CDR3 nucleotide sequence: TGTGCCAGCAGGAGAACGAGACAGCAAATGAACACCGGGGAGCTGTTTTTT.

This clonotype was seen more than once but under ten times. The chain has TRBV2 and TRBJ2-5, with TRBD2 matching over 9 bases. After removal of 7 bases from V and 9 bases from J, the junction contained 12 bases not matched to a gene. This CDR3 contains 14 residues. The germline V gene has CDR1 SNHLY and CDR2 FYNNEI. CDR3 sequence (DNA): TGTGCCAGCATGCGGCGGGAGGGTCCCCGTGCCCAGTACTTC. Protein: CASMRREGPRAQYF.

The chain links TRBV7-6 to TRBJ2-7; the D gene is possibly TRBD1 (6 bases). V lost 1 base and J lost 6, with 19 bases in between. CDR1 is SGHVS, CDR2 FNYEAQ, per germline. The CDR3 sequence is 16 residues long. CDR3 nucleotides: TGTGCCAGCAGCTTAGAGACAGGTCCGATACCAGCCGAGCAGTACTTC. Encoded protein: CASSLETGPIPAEQYF.

This sequence joins TRBV7-9 and TRBJ2-7; tentatively, D is TRBD2 (5 bases). The CDR3 runs 15 residues. CDR1 is SEHNR, CDR2 FQNEAQ, per germline (reference sequence). V lost 5 bases to trimming and J lost 0 bases, with 14 bases between them. CDR3 in amino acids: CASSQEAGVSYEQYF. CDR3 coding DNA: TGTGCCAGCAGCCAGGAGGCAGGCGTCTCCTACGAGCAGTACTTC.

This clonotype has just a few counts. This chain uses TRBV20-1 with TRBJ2-2; D might be TRBD1 or TRBD2, each matching 5 bases. CDR3 size: 15 residues. Looked up from germline, CDR1 is DFQATT and CDR2 is SNEGSKA (reference sequence). Trimming removed 0 bases at V and 3 bases at J, with 11 bases between. CDR3 in amino acids: CSARDARGDTGELFF. As DNA, the CDR3 is TGCAGTGCTAGAGATGCCCGGGGCGACACCGGGGAGCTGTTTTTT.

The rearrangement joins TRBV7-2 to TRBJ2-5; the D gene is possibly TRBD2 (5 bases). CDR1 and CDR2 from the germline V gene are SGHTA and FQGNSA. CDR3 length: 14 residues. V was trimmed by 2 bases and J by 5 bases, leaving 12 bases between them. The CDR3 protein is CASSLLTGGETQYF. The CDR3 nucleotides read TGTGCCAGCAGCTTATTGACGGGCGGGGAGACCCAGTACTTC.

This clonotype was recorded a few times. Written as DNA, the CDR3 is TGTGCCAGCAGCCAGGCCGGGACAGGGGGCTCGGAACTGTTTTTT. It yields the protein CASSQAGTGGSELFF. The rearrangement links TRBV3-1 to TRBJ1-4; TRBD1 agrees at 12 bases. Germline CDR1 is LGHDT and CDR2 is YNNKEL (reference sequence). V shed 3 bases, J shed 12 bases, and the junction held 8 bases outside the gene matches. The CDR3 covers 15 residues.

The V call is TRBV28, the J call TRBJ1-1, with unresolved D. CDR3 length: 17 amino acids. Germline-derived CDR1 and CDR2 are MDHEN and SYDVKM. The ends were cut back, 6 bases at V and 0 bases at J, with 20 bases in the middle. The CDR3 region is CASRSWGFRPMNTEAFF. The CDR3 DNA reads TGTGCCAGCAGGAGTTGGGGATTCAGGCCCATGAACACTGAAGCTTTCTTT.

This clonotype was counted a few times. This rearrangement joins TRBV6-2 or TRBV6-3 to TRBJ1-2; D may be TRBD1 (5 bases). Per germline, CDR1 MNHEY and CDR2 SVGEGT. V gave up 3 bases and J gave up 5 bases, with 10 bases separating them. The CDR3 is 13 residues long. This CDR3 reads CASSYRDGYGYTF. CDR3 DNA sequence: TGTGCCAGCAGTTATCGGGACGGATATGGCTACACCTTC.

The table lists this clonotype with a count of one. V gene TRBV27 combines with J gene TRBJ1-5; D unresolved. The CDR3 is made up of 14 amino acids. V lost 5 bases to trimming and J lost 6 bases, with 14 bases between them. Looked up from germline, CDR1 is MNHEY and CDR2 is SMNVEV (reference sequence). CDR3 sequence (DNA): TGTGCCAGCAGTCGGGGTTATAGGATTCAGCCCCAGCATTTT. As protein: CASSRGYRIQPQHF.

The rearrangement joins TRBV7-8 to TRBJ1-4, with D possibly TRBD1 on 6 matching bases. The CDR3 has 13 residues. Germline lookup yields CDR1 SGHVS and CDR2 FQNEAQ. V lost 5 bases, J lost 6 bases, and 10 bases lay in between. Here the CDR3 reads CASSSQGYEKLFF. The CDR3 DNA sequence: TGTGCCAGCAGCAGCCAGGGGTATGAAAAACTGTTTTTT.

CDR3 coding DNA: TGTGCCAGTTACGCTTGGGGGACAGATACGCAGTATTTT. Encoded protein: CASYAWGTDTQYF. The V call is TRBV19, the J call TRBJ2-3; D tentatively reads TRBD1 or TRBD2 (5 bases each). V gave up 8 bases and J gave up 3 bases, with 12 bases separating them. CDR3 length: 13 residues. Germline-derived CDR1 and CDR2 are LNHDA and SQIVND (reference sequence).

Only a few counts were recorded for this clonotype. This chain joins TRBV15 and TRBJ2-7, with TRBD2 matching over 8 bases. Germline V gives CDR1 LNHNV, CDR2 YYDKDF (reference sequence). The junction had 4 bases not matched to a gene; V was cut back by 0 bases and J by 3 bases. The length of the CDR3 is 15 residues. CDR3 coding DNA: TGTGCCACCAGCAGAGATCGGGAGGGATACTACGAGCAGTACTTC. Translation gives CATSRDREGYYEQYF.

The genes are TRBV11-2 and TRBJ2-7; D might be TRBD1 (5 bases). The V gene's germline CDR1 is SGHAT and CDR2 FQNNGV. The CDR3 is made up of 15 amino acids. V dropped 5 bases and J dropped 0 bases, with 14 bases sitting between them. The CDR3 DNA sequence: TGTGCCAGCAGCCTGGGGCCCAGGGACTCCTACGAGCAGTACTTC. It codes for CASSLGPRDSYEQYF.

The V and J genes are TRBV7-2 and TRBJ2-5; possible D gene TRBD1, 5 bases. The CDR3 has 10 residues. V was pared by 5 bases and J by 13 bases, with 11 bases between. The germline gives CDR1 SGHTA, CDR2 FQGNSA. The CDR3 nucleotides are TGTGCCAGCAGCCCCCCAACAGGGTACTTC. Its protein is CASSPPTGYF.

The chain uses TRBV10-3 and TRBJ2-7; maybe TRBD2 (6 bases). Per the germline V gene, CDR1 is ENHRY and CDR2 is SYGVKD. CDR3 length equals 11 residues. V lost 10 bases to trimming and J lost 7 bases, with 14 bases between them. Here the CDR3 reads CATGEGREQYF. The CDR3 DNA reads as TGTGCCACGGGAGAGGGTCGAGAGCAGTACTTC.

The chain combines TRBV11-2 with TRBJ2-1, with TRBD2 matching 13 bases. The CDR3 is made up of 16 amino acids. Germline lookup yields CDR1 SGHAT and CDR2 FQNNGV. The junction had 8 bases not matched to a gene; V was cut back by 5 bases and J by 7 bases. CDR3 coding DNA: TGTGCCAGCAGCACCCGGACTAGCGGGAGAATAAATGAGCAGTTCTTC. This translates into CASSTRTSGRINEQFF.

Only a few counts were recorded for this clonotype. Here the CDR3 reads CASSLSVWRVSSYEQYF. CDR3 bases: TGTGCCAGCAGCTTAAGTGTCTGGCGGGTCAGCTCCTACGAGCAGTACTTC. This rearrangement joins TRBV7-2 to TRBJ2-7; D is possibly TRBD2 (5 bases). CDR3 length equals 17 residues. V was pared by 2 bases and J by 0 bases, with 17 bases between. Germline CDR1 and CDR2: SGHTA and FQGNSA. Full variable domain (rest looked up from reference TRBV7-2 and TRBJ2-7): GAGVSQSPSNKVTEKGKDVELRCDPISGHTALYWYRQSLGQGLEFLIYFQGNSAPDKSGLPSDRFSAERTGGSVSTLTIQRTQQEDSAVYLCASSLSVWRVSSYEQYFGPGTRLTVT.

The genes are TRBV19 and TRBJ2-2, with D perhaps matching TRBD1 or TRBD2 (5 bases each). This CDR3 contains 15 residues. Trimming cost V 5 bases and J 3 bases, with 13 bases left between them. The germline V gene encodes CDR1 LNHDA and CDR2 SQIVND (reference sequence). CDR3 nucleotide sequence: TGTGCCAGTAGTTGGGGGAGTGATGACACCGGGGAGCTGTTTTTT. Protein sequence: CASSWGSDDTGELFF.

The V gene is TRBV15, the J gene TRBJ2-2, with a possible D match to TRBD2 (7 bases). V gave up 6 bases and J gave up 6 bases, with 14 bases separating them. The CDR3 contains 14 residues. Germline V gene sequence: CDR1 LNHNV, CDR2 YYDKDF (reference sequence). CDR3 coding DNA: TGTGCCACCAGATGGGGGGGCCCGGCCGGGGAGCTGTTTTTT. Protein product: CATRWGGPAGELFF.

This clonotype was seen a few times. The chain couples TRBV7-2 to TRBJ2-3, with D maybe TRBD2 (6 bases). In germline, CDR1 is SGHTA, CDR2 FQGNSA. The germline V and J ends were trimmed by 5 bases and 0 bases, with 18 bases remaining between them. The length of the CDR3 is 17 residues. CDR3 DNA sequence: TGTGCCAGCAGCCAACCCTCGGCGGGATCTAGCACAGATACGCAGTATTTT. Residues: CASSQPSAGSSTDTQYF.

This clonotype was recorded only once. At one boundary the junction diverges from the germline segment, which might be a read error. The genes are TRBV10-3 and TRBJ2-3, with D tentatively TRBD2 (6 bases). CDR3 length equals 11 residues. Germline CDR1 reads ENHRY; CDR2 reads SYGVKD. CDR3 in amino acids: CAISERENVDF. In nucleotides, the CDR3 is TGTGCCATCAGTGAACGGGAGAACGTCGATTTT.